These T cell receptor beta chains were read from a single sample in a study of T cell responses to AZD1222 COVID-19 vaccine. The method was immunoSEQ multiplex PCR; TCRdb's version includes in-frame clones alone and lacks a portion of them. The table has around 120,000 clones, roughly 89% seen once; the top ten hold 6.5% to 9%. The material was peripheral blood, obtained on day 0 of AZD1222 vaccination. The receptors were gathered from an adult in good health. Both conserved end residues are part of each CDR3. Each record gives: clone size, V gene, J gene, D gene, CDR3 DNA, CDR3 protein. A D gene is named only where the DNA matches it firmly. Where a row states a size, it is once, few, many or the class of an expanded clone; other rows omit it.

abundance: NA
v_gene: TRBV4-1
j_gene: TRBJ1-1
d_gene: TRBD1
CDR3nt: TGCGCCAGCAGCCAAACGGGACAGTTGAACACTGAAGCTTTCTTT
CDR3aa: CASSQTGQLNTEAFF

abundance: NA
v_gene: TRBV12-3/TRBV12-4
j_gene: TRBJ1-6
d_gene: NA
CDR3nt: TGTGCCAGCAGCGGGGGAGGCTCACCCCTCCACTTT
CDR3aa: CASSGGGSPLHF

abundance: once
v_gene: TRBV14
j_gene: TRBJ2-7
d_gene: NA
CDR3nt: TGTGCCAGCAGCCAGATTAGGGGGACCTTCTACGAGCAGTACTTC
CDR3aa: CASSQIRGTFYEQYF

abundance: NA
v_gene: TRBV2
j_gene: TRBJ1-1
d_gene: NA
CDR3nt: TGTGCCAGCACCGCACAGGGTGGGGACACTGAAGCTTTCTTT
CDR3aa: CASTAQGGDTEAFF

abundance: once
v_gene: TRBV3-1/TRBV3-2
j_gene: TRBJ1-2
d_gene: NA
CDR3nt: TGTGCCAGCAGCCAAGGGGCAGGGCGCCTGAATGGCTACACCTTC
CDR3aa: CASSQGAGRLNGYTF

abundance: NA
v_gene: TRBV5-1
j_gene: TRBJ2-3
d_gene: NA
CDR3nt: TGCGCCAGCAGCTTGGTTGTAAGTTCTCCAGATACGCAGTATTTT
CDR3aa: CASSLVVSSPDTQYF

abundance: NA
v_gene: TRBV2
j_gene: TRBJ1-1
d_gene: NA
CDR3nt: TGTGCCAGCAGCAGGGAGGGATCGAACACTGAAGCTTTCTTT
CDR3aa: CASSREGSNTEAFF

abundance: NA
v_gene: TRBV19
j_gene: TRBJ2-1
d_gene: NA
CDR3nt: TGTGCCAGTAGTATAGTCGGCGGGGAAGATGAGCAGTTCTTC
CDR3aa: CASSIVGGEDEQFF

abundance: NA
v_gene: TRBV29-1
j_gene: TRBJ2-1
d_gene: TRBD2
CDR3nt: TGCAGCGTTGCCCTACTCGCGGGAGTTGACAATGAGCAGTTCTTC
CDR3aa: CSVALLAGVDNEQFF

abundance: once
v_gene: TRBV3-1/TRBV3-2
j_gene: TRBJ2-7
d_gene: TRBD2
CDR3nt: TGTGCCAGCAGCCAAGGAGACCGGGGGGGCGAGCAGTACTTC
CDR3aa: CASSQGDRGGEQYF

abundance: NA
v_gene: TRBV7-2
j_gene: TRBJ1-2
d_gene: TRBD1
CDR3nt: TGTGCCAGCAGCTTACACTTACCGGGACAGTCGGCCCGTGGCTATGGCTACACCTTC
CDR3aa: CASSLHLPGQSARGYGYTF

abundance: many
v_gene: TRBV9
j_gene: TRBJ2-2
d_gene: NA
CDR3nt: TGTGCCAGCAGTACTCCCAAGGGACGGGTGAACACCGGGGAGCTGTTTTTT
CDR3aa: CASSTPKGRVNTGELFF

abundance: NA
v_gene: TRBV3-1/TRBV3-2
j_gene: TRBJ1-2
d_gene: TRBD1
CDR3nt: TGTGCCAGCCGAGGACAGGCTGGCTATGGTGGCTACACCTTC
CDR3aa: CASRGQAGYGGYTF

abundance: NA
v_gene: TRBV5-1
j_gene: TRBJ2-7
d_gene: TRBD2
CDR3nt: TGCGCCAGCAGCTTCGGGGGGAATCCCTACTACGAGCAGTACTTC
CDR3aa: CASSFGGNPYYEQYF

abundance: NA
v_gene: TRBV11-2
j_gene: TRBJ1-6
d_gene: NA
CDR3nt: TGTGCCAGCAGCTTAGATCCTTCCGGGTCACAAGGGGAATCACCCCTCCACTTT
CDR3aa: CASSLDPSGSQGESPLHF

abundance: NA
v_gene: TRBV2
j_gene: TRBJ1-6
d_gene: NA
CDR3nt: TGTGCCAGCACCCGGTGGCCCAGCAATTCACCCCTCCACTTT
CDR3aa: CASTRWPSNSPLHF

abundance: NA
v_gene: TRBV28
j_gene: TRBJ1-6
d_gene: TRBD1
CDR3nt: TGTGCCAGCAGTTCCCCCCGACAGGGGTCGTCTTTGTCACCCCTCCACTTT
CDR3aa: CASSSPRQGSSLSPLHF

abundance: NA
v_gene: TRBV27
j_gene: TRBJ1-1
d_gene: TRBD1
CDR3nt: TGTGCCAGCAGTTCAAATCCGGGACAGGGGTTCAACACTGAAGCTTTCTTT
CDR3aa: CASSSNPGQGFNTEAFF

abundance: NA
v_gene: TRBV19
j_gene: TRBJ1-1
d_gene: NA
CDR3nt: TGTGCCAGTAGGTCGGTCGGAGGGAACACTGAAGCTTTCTTT
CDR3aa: CASRSVGGNTEAFF

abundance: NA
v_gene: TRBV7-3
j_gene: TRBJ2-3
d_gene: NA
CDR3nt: TGTGCCAGCAGTCAGCGGAGGGGAAATACAGATACGCAGTATTTT
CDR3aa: CASSQRRGNTDTQYF

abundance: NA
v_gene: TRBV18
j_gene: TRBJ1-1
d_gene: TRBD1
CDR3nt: TGTGCCAGCTCACCATCAAACGTACCCCAGGGGGACACTGAAGCTTTCTTT
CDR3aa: CASSPSNVPQGDTEAFF

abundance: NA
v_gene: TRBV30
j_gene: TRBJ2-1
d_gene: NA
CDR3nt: TGTGCCTGGAGTGGTTACAATGAGCAGTTCTTC
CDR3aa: CAWSGYNEQFF

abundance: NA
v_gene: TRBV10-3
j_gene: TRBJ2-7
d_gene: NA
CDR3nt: TGTGCCGTCAGTGAGGAGGGGGCGTCCGTCGAGCAGTACTTC
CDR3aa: CAVSEEGASVEQYF

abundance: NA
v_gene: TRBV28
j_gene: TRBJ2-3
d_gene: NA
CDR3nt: TGTGCCAGCAGTTCCGGGACTCCGATGTCAGATACGCAGTATTTT
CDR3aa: CASSSGTPMSDTQYF

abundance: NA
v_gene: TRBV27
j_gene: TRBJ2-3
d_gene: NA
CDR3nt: TGTGCCAGCAGTTTAAGGGCTCTACCGCTCACAGATACGCAGTATTTT
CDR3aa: CASSLRALPLTDTQYF

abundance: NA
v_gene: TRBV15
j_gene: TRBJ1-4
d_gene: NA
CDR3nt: TGTGCCACCAGCAGAGATTCGGGCGAAAAACTGTTTTTT
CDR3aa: CATSRDSGEKLFF

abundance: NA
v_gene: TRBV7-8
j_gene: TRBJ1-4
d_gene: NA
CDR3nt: TGTGCCAGCGGCCGACGGATTAATGAAAAACTGTTTTTT
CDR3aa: CASGRRINEKLFF

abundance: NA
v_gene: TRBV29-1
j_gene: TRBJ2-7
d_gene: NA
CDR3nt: TGCAGCGCCCTCAGGGCCATAGATTCCTACGAGCAGTACTTC
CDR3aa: CSALRAIDSYEQYF

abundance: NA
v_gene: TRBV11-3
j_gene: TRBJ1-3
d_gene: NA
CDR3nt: TGTGCCAGCAGTTTTGGGAGTGCTGGAAACACCATATATTTT
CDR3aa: CASSFGSAGNTIYF